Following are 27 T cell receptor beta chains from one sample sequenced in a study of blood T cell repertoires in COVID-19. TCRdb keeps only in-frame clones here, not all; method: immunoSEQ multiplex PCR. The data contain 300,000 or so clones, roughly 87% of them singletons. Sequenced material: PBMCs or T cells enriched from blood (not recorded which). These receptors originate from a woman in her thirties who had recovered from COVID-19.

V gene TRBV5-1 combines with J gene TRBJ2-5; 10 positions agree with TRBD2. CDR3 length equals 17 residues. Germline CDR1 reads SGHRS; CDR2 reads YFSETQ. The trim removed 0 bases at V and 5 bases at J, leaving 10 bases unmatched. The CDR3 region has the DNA TGCGCCAGCAGCTTGGTGGCGAGCGGGGGGGCCGGGGAGACCCAGTACTTC. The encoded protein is CASSLVASGGAGETQYF.

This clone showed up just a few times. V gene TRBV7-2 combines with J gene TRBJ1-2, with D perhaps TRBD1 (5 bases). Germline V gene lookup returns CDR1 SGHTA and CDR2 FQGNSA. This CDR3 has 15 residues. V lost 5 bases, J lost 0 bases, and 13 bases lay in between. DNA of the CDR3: TGTGCCAGCAGCCCGGTGGGGGGGACTAACTATGGCTACACCTTC. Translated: CASSPVGGTNYGYTF.

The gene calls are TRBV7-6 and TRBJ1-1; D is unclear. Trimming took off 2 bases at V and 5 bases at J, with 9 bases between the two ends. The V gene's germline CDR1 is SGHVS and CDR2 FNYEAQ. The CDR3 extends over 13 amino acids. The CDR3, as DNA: TGTGCCAGCAGCTTATGGCGAGGAACTGAAGCTTTCTTT. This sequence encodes CASSLWRGTEAFF.

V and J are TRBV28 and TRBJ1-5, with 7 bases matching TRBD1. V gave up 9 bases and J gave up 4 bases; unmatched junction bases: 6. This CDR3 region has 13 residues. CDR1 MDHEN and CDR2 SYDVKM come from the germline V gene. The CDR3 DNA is TGTGCCAGTACCGGGACAGTGAATCAGCCCCAGCATTTT. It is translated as CASTGTVNQPQHF.

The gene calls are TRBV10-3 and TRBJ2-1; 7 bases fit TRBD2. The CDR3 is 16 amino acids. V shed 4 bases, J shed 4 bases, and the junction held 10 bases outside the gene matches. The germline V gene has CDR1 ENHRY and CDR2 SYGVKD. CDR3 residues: CAISAGGEGYYNEQFF. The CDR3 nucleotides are TGTGCCATCAGTGCCGGTGGGGAGGGGTATTACAATGAGCAGTTCTTC.

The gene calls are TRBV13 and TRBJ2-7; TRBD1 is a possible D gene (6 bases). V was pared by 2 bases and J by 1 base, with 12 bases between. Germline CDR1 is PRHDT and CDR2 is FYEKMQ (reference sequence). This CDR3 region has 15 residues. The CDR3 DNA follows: TGTGCCAGCAGCTTATTCGGGACACTATCCTACGAGCAGTACTTC. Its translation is CASSLFGTLSYEQYF.

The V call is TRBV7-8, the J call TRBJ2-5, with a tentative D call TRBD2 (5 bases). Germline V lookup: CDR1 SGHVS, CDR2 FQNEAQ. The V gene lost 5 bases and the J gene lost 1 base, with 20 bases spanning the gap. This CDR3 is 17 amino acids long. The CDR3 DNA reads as TGTGCCAGCAGCCCCCGGTTCTCAACGGGGAGCCAAGAGACCCAGTACTTC. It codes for CASSPRFSTGSQETQYF.

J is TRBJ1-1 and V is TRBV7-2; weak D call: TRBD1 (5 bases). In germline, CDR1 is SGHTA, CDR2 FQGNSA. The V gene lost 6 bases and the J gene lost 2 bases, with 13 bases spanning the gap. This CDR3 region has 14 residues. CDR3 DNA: TGTGCCAGCAGGGAGGGACCGATAAACACTGAAGCTTTCTTT. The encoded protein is CASREGPINTEAFF.

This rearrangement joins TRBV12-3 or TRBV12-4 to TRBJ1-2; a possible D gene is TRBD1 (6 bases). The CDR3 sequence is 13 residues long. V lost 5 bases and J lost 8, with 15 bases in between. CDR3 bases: TGTGCCAGCAGTCTCGACAGGCGAGTGGGCTACACCTTC. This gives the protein CASSLDRRVGYTF.

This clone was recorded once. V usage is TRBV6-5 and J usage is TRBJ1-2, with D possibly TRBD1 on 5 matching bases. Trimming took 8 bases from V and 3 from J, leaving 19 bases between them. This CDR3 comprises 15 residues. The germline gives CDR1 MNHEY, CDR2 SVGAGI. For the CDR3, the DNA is TGTGCCAGCGCAACTAAGTTGGGGGGATACTATGGCTACACCTTC. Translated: CASATKLGGYYGYTF.

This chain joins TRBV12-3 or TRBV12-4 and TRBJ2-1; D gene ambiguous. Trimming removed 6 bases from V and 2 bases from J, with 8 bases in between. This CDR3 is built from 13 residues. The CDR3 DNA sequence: TGTGCCAGCAGGGCCGCGGCCTACAATGAGCAGTTCTTC. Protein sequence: CASRAAAYNEQFF.

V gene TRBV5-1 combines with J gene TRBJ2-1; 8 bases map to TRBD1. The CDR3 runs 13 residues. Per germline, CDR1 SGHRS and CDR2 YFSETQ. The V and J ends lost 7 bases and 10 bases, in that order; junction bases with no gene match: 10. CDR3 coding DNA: TGCGCCAGCCATAGGACAGGGTTGGACGAGCAGTTCTTC. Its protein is CASHRTGLDEQFF.

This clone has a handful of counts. Here the CDR3 reads CATSGRRTASYEQYF. The CDR3 DNA reads TGTGCCACCAGCGGCCGACGGACAGCCTCCTACGAGCAGTACTTC. The chain employs TRBV15 and TRBJ2-7; possibly TRBD1 for D (6 bases). With 5 bases removed from V and 0 bases from J, the gap between germline ends came to 14 bases. The CDR3 has 15 residues. The V gene's germline CDR1 is LNHNV and CDR2 YYDKDF (reference sequence).

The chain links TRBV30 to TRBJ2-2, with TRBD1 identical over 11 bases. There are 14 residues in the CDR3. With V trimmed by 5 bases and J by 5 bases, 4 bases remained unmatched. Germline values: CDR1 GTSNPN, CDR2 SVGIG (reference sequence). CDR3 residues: CAWGQGARTGELFF. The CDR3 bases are TGTGCCTGGGGACAGGGGGCGCGTACCGGGGAGCTGTTTTTT.

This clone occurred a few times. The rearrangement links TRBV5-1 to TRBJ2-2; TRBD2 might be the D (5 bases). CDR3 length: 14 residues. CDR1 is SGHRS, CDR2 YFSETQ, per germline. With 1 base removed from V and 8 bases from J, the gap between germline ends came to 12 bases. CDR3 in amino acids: CASSLYGGSGELFF. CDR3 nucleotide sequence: TGCGCCAGCAGCTTGTACGGAGGATCGGGGGAGCTGTTTTTT.

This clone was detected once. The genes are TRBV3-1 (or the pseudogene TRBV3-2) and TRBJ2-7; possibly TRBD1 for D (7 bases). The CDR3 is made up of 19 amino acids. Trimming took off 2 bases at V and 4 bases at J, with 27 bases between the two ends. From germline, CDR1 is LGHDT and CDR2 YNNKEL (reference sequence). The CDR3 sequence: CASSQQGGKGQQVIYEQYF. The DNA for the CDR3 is TGTGCCAGCAGCCAACAAGGGGGGAAGGGACAGCAGGTTATATACGAGCAGTACTTC.

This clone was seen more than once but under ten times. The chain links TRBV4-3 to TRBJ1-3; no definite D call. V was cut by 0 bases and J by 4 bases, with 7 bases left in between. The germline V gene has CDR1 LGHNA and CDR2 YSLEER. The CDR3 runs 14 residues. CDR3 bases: TGCGCCAGCAGCCAAGATTATTCGGGAAACACCATATATTTT. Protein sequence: CASSQDYSGNTIYF.

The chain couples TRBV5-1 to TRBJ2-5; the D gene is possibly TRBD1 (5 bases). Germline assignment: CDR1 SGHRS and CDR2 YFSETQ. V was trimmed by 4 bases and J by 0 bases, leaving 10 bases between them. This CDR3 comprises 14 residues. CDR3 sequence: CASSVTEDQETQYF. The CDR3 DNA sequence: TGCGCCAGCAGCGTGACAGAAGACCAAGAGACCCAGTACTTC.

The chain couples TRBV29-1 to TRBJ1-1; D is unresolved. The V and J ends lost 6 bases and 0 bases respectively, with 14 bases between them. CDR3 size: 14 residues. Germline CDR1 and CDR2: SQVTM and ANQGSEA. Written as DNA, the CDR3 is TGCAGCGTCGTGGCTCGAAACCTGAACACTGAAGCTTTCTTT. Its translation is CSVVARNLNTEAFF.

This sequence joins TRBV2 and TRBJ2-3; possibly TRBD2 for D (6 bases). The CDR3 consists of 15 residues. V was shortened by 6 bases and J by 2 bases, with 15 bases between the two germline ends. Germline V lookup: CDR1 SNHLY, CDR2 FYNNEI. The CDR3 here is CASRAGWRDTDTQYF. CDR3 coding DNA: TGTGCCAGCAGGGCAGGGTGGCGGGACACAGATACGCAGTATTTT.

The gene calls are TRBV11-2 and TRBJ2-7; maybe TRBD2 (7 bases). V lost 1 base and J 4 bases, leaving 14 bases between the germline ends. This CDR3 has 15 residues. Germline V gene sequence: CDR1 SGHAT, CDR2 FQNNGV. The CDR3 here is CASSLAPGGRYEQYF. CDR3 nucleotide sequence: TGTGCCAGCAGCTTAGCCCCGGGGGGCCGGTACGAGCAGTACTTC.

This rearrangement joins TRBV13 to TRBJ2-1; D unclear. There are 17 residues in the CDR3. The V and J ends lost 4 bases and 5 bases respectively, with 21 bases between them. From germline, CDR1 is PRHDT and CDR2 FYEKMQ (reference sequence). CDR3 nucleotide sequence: TGTGCCAGCAGCTCCCCGTTCTGGCCGATAAGTAACAATGAGCAGTTCTTC. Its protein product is CASSSPFWPISNNEQFF.

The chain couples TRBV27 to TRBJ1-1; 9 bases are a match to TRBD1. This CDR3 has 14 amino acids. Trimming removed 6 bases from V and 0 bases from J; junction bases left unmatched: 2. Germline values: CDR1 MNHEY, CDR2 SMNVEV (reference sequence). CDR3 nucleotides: TGTGCCAGCAGGGACAGGGGAATGAACACTGAAGCTTTCTTT. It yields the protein CASRDRGMNTEAFF.

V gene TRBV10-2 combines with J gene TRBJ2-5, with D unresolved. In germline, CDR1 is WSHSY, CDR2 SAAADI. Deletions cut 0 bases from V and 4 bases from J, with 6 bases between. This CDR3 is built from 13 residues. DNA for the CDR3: TGCGCCAGCAGTGAGTCCGAGAGAGAGACCCAGTACTTC. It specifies CASSESERETQYF.

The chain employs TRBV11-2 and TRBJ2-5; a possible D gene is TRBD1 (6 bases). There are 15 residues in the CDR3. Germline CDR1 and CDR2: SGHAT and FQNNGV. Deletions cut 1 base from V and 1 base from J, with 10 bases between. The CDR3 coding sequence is TGTGCCAGCAGCTTAGGAGACAGGAGCCAAGAGACCCAGTACTTC. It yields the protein CASSLGDRSQETQYF.

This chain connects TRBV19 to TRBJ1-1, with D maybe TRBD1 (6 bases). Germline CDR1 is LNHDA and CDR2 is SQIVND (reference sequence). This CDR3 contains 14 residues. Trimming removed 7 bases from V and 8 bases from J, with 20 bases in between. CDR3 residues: CASTYRQGIGEAFF. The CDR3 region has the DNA TGTGCCAGTACCTATAGGCAGGGGATAGGCGAAGCTTTCTTT. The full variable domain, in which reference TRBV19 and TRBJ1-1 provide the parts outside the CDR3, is DGGITQSPKYLFRKEGQNVTLSCEQNLNHDAMYWYRQDPGQGLRLIYYSQIVNDFQKGDIAEGYSVSREKKESFPLTVTSAQKNPTAFYLCASTYRQGIGEAFFGQGTRLTVV.

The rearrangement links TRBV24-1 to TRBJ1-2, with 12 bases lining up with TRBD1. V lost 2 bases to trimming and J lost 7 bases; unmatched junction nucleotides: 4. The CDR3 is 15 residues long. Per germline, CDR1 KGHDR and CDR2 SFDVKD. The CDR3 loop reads CATSDWGQGAGGYTF. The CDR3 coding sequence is TGTGCCACCAGTGATTGGGGACAGGGGGCCGGTGGCTACACCTTC.